The present T cell receptor (beta chain) was sequenced within a study of cytomegalovirus exposure and HLA in healthy donors. Germline values: CDR1 SGHDT, CDR2 YYEEEE. The V end was cut by 1 base, the J end by 9 bases, with 14 bases between. This CDR3 spans 15 amino acids. Primers: 60 Vbeta forward and 13 Jbeta reverse. Only in-frame clones appear in the TCRdb table, and some are missing; sequencing was by immunoSEQ multiplex PCR. The table includes about 82,000 clones, around 10% detected once. This chain links TRBV5-6 with TRBJ1-6, with D perhaps TRBD1 (5 bases). This TCR was recovered from a man aged 55 to 69 in good health and CMV-seropositive. The sample consisted of PBMCs. CDR3 in DNA: TGTGCCAGCAGCTTGAATGGGGGGACCATTTCACCCCTCCACTTT. As protein: CASSLNGGTISPLHF.